This TCR beta chain stems from a study of shared clonotypes between healthy human individuals (TCRdb year 2020). For the study in its entirety: The cohort included three men and a couple of women between 18 and 49 years of age. Per donor, three plates each were used for CD4 naive and CD4 memory, two for CD8 naive, and one for CD8 memory. The study deeply sequenced blood TCR repertoires of about five healthy adults to estimate repertoire size and the extent of clonotype sharing between individuals. Libraries were prepared and TCR repertoires were sequenced by different laboratories using diverse techniques, in order to increase sequencing depth and limit assay-specific biases. Between about 0.9 and 9 billion PBMCs per donor were obtained by leukapheresis.

According to the germline V gene (reference sequence), CDR1 reads PRHDT and CDR2 reads FYEKMQ. The CDR3 starts with the cysteine, ends with the phenylalanine, and has 13 residues. Left in the record is the CDR3 DNA by itself, 39 bases read in frame from the first base. V loses 6 bases of germline sequence and J loses 1 base, and the interval between the two ends is 9 bases. Study-wide findings and limitations: Incomplete sequencing was indicated by rarefaction of sorted-subset datasets, despite the large sequencing depth. Across several donors, around 5% of naive CD4, around 3.3% of naive CD8, 2% to 2.5% of memory CD4, and under 0.45% of memory CD8 clonotypes were shared. Based on pairwise subsampling, the degree of clonotype sharing among donors was expected to be affected by sequencing depth. Naive subsets generally had larger estimated clonotype richness than memory subsets did. Because the study included only a small number of donors, the genetic and exposure-history diversity represented was limited. Sampling was restricted to blood, and TCR repertoires in tissues likely differ from the TCR repertoires found in blood. Compared with non-shared clonotypes, the clonotypes found in all four sorted-subset donors had higher generation probabilities.

Using the deep immunoSEQ assay, multiplex PCR amplified TCR CDR3 regions from genomic DNA. Genomic DNA extracted from each cell subset was distributed evenly over all wells of several immunoSEQ 96-well plates, and each plate served as one replicate. For sorted subsets, roughly 200 ng of genomic DNA, equivalent to around 31,000 T cell genomes, went into each replicate PCR. The purified libraries were quantified using a Qubit 3.0 fluorometer, sized with a Bioanalyzer 2100, and then quantified again using the KAPA Library Quantification kit. Each immunoSEQ 96-well plate was sequenced on its own single-read 150-cycle Illumina NextSeq 550 flow cell. The paper's processing steps were these. The immunoSEQ output contained only junctional sequences without quality scores, so filtering could not match that applied to full-length reads. To assign V/J genes and CDR3, sequences were annotated against IMGT germline references using PyIR, a Python wrapper for IgBLAST v1.9. Reads were filtered out if the reads had weak V/J assignments (E-value above 1e-6), no CDR3, stop codons, out-of-frame junctions, or ambiguous translated residues. V3J clonotypes were defined by identical inferred V gene, J gene, and CDR3 amino acid sequence. Percentage overlap between repertoires was calculated by dividing the number of shared unique clonotypes by the size of the smaller repertoire. Repertoire richness was assessed with RTK rarefaction, the Chao1 estimator, and Recon v2.1 estimates of unobserved clonotypes. Generation probabilities were computed with OLGA for all TCRbeta clonotypes obtained by the gDNA method from a few donors. Drawn from immuneACCESS, this table holds only the in-frame rearrangements with V and J called that TCRdb kept. Clones are partly lost; checked studies trace under half to an unresolved V gene and leave the rest unexplained. D and trimming come from the DNA, and the V and J calls and clone size come from that table. This sample lists hundreds of thousands of clones; roughly 96% were detected once. The ten largest clones add up to 0.095% to 0.13% of the sample.

A word on this clone: Its recognized antigen is unknown. Per-base quality was not reported, and no clone a single base away is much larger than it.

CD8 naive samples were obtained by positive selection for CCR7 among CD45RO-negative cells, yielding a CD45RA+CCR7+ population from which TemRA cells were excluded. The donors were healthy, HIV-negative adults with no recently reported acute infections or vaccinations. Every donor was a Caucasian adult living in Nashville, Tennessee, USA. Blood was obtained by leukapheresis, after which PBMCs were separated by Ficoll-Histopaque density gradient centrifugation and cryopreserved in liquid nitrogen vapor phase. Analytical flow cytometry was used to check the purity and quantity of every magnetically sorted T cell population. Genomic DNA was isolated from each sorted fraction and quantified by UV absorbance on a Nanodrop 2000c.

Recombination linked TRBV13 to TRBJ1-1, and TRBD1 may be the D gene, going by 5 matching bases. The clonotype originates from a woman between 25 and 40 years old in good health. The sample taken for sequencing was naive CD8+ T cells sorted from blood. The cell subset or site label, as the study defines it: CD45RA+CCR7+. In nucleotides, the sequence is TGTGCCAGCAGGGGGCCTGGGAACACTGAAGCTTTCTTT. It specifies CASRGPGNTEAFF.